This paragraph covers one TCR beta chain sequence. These data come from a study of blood T cell repertoires in COVID-19. Looking at the study overall: PBMCs, B-cell-depleted T cells, or T cells provided the cDNA or gDNA that made up the material.

Authors' processing steps: Amplifying reference gene primers gave estimates of nucleated cell counts. The protocol was immunoSEQ multiplex PCR, while the TCRdb copy is restricted to in-frame clones and leaves out a portion. V and J calls and clone size are copied from that table; D and trimming were computed from the DNA. The sample lists 15,000 to 20,000 clones, 88% seen once, with 11% in the top ten. In germline, CDR1 is SGHTA, CDR2 FQGNSA. The V end lost 3 bases, the J end lost 0 bases, and 6 bases lay between the germline ends. CDR3 length: 14 residues. The rearrangement links TRBV7-2 to TRBJ2-1, with D perhaps TRBD2 (6 bases). The receptor comes from a human donor in a cohort sampled during active COVID-19. The material sequenced was peripheral blood. The CDR3 DNA reads as TGTGCCAGCAGCTTCGGGGGCTCCTACAATGAGCAGTTCTTC. Protein: CASSFGGSYNEQFF.